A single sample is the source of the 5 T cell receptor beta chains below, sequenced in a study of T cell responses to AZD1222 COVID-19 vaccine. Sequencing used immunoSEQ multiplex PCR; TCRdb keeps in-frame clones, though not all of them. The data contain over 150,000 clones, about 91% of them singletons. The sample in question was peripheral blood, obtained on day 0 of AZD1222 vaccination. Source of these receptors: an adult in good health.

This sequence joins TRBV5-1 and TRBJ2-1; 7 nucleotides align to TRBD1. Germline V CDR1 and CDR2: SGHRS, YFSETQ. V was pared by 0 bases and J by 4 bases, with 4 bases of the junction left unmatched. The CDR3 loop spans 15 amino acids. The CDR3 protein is CASSLETGRYNEQFF. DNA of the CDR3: TGCGCCAGCAGCTTGGAGACAGGGAGATACAATGAGCAGTTCTTC.

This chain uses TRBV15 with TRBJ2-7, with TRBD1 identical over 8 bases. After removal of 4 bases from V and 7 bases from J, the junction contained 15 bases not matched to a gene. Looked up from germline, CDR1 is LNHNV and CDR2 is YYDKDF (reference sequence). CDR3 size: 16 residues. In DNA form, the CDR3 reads TGTGCCACCAGCATCTTTCCCAGGGGGCAGTTGGGTGAGCAGTACTTC. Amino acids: CATSIFPRGQLGEQYF.

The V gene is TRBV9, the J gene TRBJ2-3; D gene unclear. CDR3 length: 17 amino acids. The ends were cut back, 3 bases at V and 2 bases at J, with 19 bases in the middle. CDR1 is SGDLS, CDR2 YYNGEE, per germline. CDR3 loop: CASSAPFRREVTDTQYF. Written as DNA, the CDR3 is TGTGCCAGCAGCGCCCCCTTCCGAAGAGAGGTCACAGATACGCAGTATTTT.

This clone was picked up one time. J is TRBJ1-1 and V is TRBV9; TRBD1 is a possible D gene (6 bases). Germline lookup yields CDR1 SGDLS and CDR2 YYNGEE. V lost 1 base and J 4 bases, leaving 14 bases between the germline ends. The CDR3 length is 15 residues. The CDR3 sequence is CASSVQGSGGTEAFF. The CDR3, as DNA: TGTGCCAGCAGCGTACAGGGGTCAGGAGGCACTGAAGCTTTCTTT.

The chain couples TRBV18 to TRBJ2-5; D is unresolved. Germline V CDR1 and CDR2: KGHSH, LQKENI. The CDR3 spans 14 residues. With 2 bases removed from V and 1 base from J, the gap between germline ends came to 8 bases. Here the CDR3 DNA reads TGTGCCAGCTCACCAGAAGGGTTCCAAGAGACCCAGTACTTC. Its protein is CASSPEGFQETQYF.